The 27 T cell receptor beta chains in this list originate from one sample, sequenced in a study of blood T cell repertoires in COVID-19 (dated by TCRdb to about 2020). The library was generated by the immunoSEQ multiplex PCR assay. TCRdb mirrors the immuneACCESS table, restricted to in-frame sequences. Some clones are absent from its copies; in checked studies, under half trace to an unresolved V gene, and the reason for the others is unknown. Recorded for this sample are approximately 250,000 clones; 75% to 90% of them occurred a single time. About 4.5% of the sample rests with the top ten. The sample taken for sequencing was peripheral blood. These receptors were collected from a man between 60 and 75 years old who had recovered from COVID-19.

The chain combines TRBV11-2 with TRBJ2-5, with D maybe TRBD1 (5 bases). CDR1 is SGHAT, CDR2 FQNNGV, per germline. V lost 5 bases to trimming and J lost 1 base, with 11 bases between them. There are 14 residues in the CDR3. The DNA of the CDR3 is TGTGCCAGCAGCGCCGACAGCCTCCAAGAGACCCAGTACTTC. Its protein product is CASSADSLQETQYF.

This clone was picked up one time. The genes are TRBV5-1 and TRBJ1-3, with D unclear. V lost 2 bases, J lost 0 bases, and 9 bases lay in between. Germline loops: CDR1 SGHRS, CDR2 YFSETQ. This CDR3 has 15 residues. The CDR3 sequence is CASSFAASSGNTIYF. DNA of the CDR3: TGCGCCAGCAGCTTTGCGGCTTCCTCTGGAAACACCATATATTTT.

V and J are TRBV2 and TRBJ1-5; the D gene is possibly TRBD1 (6 bases). The germline V gene has CDR1 SNHLY and CDR2 FYNNEI. The CDR3 extends over 13 amino acids. V lost 8 bases and J lost 3, with 11 bases in between. The CDR3 loop reads CASANRDNQPQHF. The CDR3 bases are TGTGCCAGCGCCAACAGGGACAATCAGCCCCAGCATTTT. The entire variable domain, with the rest obtained from reference TRBV2 and TRBJ1-5, is as follows: EPEVTQTPSHQVTQMGQEVILRCVPISNHLYFYWYRQILGQKVEFLVSFYNNEISEKSEIFDDQFSVERPDGSNFTLKIRSTKLEDSAMYFCASANRDNQPQHFGDGTRLSIL.

The chain carries TRBV3-1 (or the pseudogene TRBV3-2) and TRBJ1-2; 9 nucleotides match TRBD1. V was clipped by 4 bases and J by 1 base; unmatched bases: 7. Germline lookup yields CDR1 LGHDT and CDR2 YNNKEL (reference sequence). CDR3 length: 16 amino acids. Here the CDR3 DNA reads TGTGCCAGCAGCCTGTGGAGGGACAGGGATAACTATGGCTACACCTTC. Translated: CASSLWRDRDNYGYTF.

The chain joins TRBV5-1 to TRBJ2-7, with D perhaps matching TRBD2 (6 bases). The CDR3 loop spans 13 amino acids. Trimming shortened V by 4 bases and J by 6 bases, and 14 bases separated the two germline ends. Germline V gene lookup returns CDR1 SGHRS and CDR2 YFSETQ. In nucleotides, the CDR3 is TGCGCCAGCAGCAGGGAGGACTTCTCCGAGCAGTACTTC. This sequence encodes CASSREDFSEQYF.

V and J are TRBV3-1 (or the pseudogene TRBV3-2) and TRBJ1-3; 8 bases match TRBD1. The CDR3 contains 16 residues. J lost 2 bases, V lost 4 bases, and 7 bases had no gene match. CDR1 is LGHDT, CDR2 YNNKEL, per germline (reference sequence). CDR3 region: CASSPGTGSTGNTIYF. The CDR3 DNA is TGTGCCAGCAGCCCTGGGACAGGTTCGACTGGAAACACCATATATTTT.

The chain links TRBV2 to TRBJ2-7; 10 bases are shared with TRBD1. The CDR3 is made up of 16 amino acids. V gave up 6 bases and J gave up 2 bases; unmatched junction bases: 10. Germline-derived CDR1 and CDR2 are SNHLY and FYNNEI. The CDR3, as DNA: TGTGCCAGCAGCCGGGACAGGGGTCGAAGGGCCTACGAGCAGTACTTC. It yields the protein CASSRDRGRRAYEQYF. Filled out from reference TRBV2 and TRBJ2-7, the complete variable domain reads EPEVTQTPSHQVTQMGQEVILRCVPISNHLYFYWYRQILGQKVEFLVSFYNNEISEKSEIFDDQFSVERPDGSNFTLKIRSTKLEDSAMYFCASSRDRGRRAYEQYFGPGTRLTVT.

The genes are TRBV4-1 and TRBJ2-7, with TRBD1 matching over 7 bases. Germline V gene data show CDR1 as MGHRA and CDR2 as YSYEKL. The CDR3 has 14 amino acids. V was pared by 4 bases and J by 3 bases, with 6 bases of the junction left unmatched. The CDR3 nucleotides are TGCGCCAGCAGCCGTGGGACAGCAGACTACGAGCAGTACTTC. This codes for CASSRGTADYEQYF.

The genes are TRBV2 and TRBJ2-3; D call uncertain. Trimming shortened V by 3 bases and J by 8 bases, and 15 bases separated the two germline ends. The germline gives CDR1 SNHLY, CDR2 FYNNEI. There are 14 residues in the CDR3. The CDR3 DNA reads as TGTGCCAGCAGTGACCTAGTATCCATCGGTACGCAGTATTTT. It is translated as CASSDLVSIGTQYF.

The V gene is TRBV10-1, the J gene TRBJ2-2, with 7 bases lining up with TRBD1. The junction had 6 bases not matched to a gene; V was cut back by 6 bases and J by 5 bases. The CDR3 runs to 14 residues. The germline CDR1 and CDR2 sequences are WNHNN and SYGVQD (reference sequence). The CDR3, as DNA: TGCGCCAGCAGATCCCAACAGGGGACCGGGGAGCTGTTTTTT. Protein sequence: CASRSQQGTGELFF.

V and J are TRBV11-2 and TRBJ2-6; weak D call: TRBD1 (6 bases). This CDR3 is 16 amino acids long. Trimming took off 5 bases at V and 2 bases at J, with 13 bases between the two ends. Germline V gene lookup returns CDR1 SGHAT and CDR2 FQNNGV. The chain's CDR3 is CASSRLQGPGANVLTF. The CDR3 coding sequence is TGTGCCAGCAGCCGCCTACAGGGCCCTGGGGCCAACGTCCTGACTTTC.

V is TRBV5-4 and J is TRBJ2-5; a weak D match, TRBD2 (7 bases). Between the trimmed V and J ends, which lost 7 bases and 5 bases, there was a span of 15 bases. This CDR3 is built from 13 residues. Germline lookup yields CDR1 SGHNT and CDR2 YYREEE (reference sequence). CDR3 nucleotides: TGTGCCAGCGCGGGGGCTGGGAGGGAGACCCAGTACTTC. Protein: CASAGAGRETQYF.

The chain is built from TRBV9 and TRBJ2-1; D might be TRBD2 (5 bases). The CDR3 is 14 amino acids. Trimming left V 0 bases short and J 7 bases short, with 11 bases between. Germline V CDR1 and CDR2: SGDLS, YYNGEE. The chain's CDR3 is CASSVGPGMNEQFF. DNA of the CDR3: TGTGCCAGCAGCGTAGGTCCCGGGATGAATGAGCAGTTCTTC.

The chain links TRBV20-1 to TRBJ2-3; tentatively, D is TRBD2 (7 bases). With 3 bases removed from V and 2 bases from J, the gap between germline ends came to 15 bases. This CDR3 spans 15 amino acids. The germline V gene has CDR1 DFQATT and CDR2 SNEGSKA (reference sequence). The CDR3 DNA reads as TGCAGTGCTAGTGGGGAGGGGGGGGCCACAGATACGCAGTATTTT. Its protein is CSASGEGGATDTQYF.

The rearrangement joins TRBV28 to TRBJ2-2, with D maybe TRBD2 (6 bases). The CDR3 covers 13 residues. V shed 5 bases and J shed 5 bases, with 9 bases lying between them. Germline assignment: CDR1 MDHEN and CDR2 SYDVKM. CDR3 nucleotide sequence: TGTGCCAGCAGTCGGGGAGGAACCGGGGAGCTGTTTTTT. It encodes CASSRGGTGELFF.

The gene calls are TRBV18 and TRBJ2-1, with 9 bases lining up with TRBD1. Germline CDR1 and CDR2: KGHSH and LQKENI. V trimming: 1 base; J trimming: 8 bases; junction bases outside the gene matches: 9. The CDR3 extends over 16 amino acids. The CDR3 loop is CASSPRYRGRGDEQFF. Here the CDR3 DNA reads TGTGCCAGCTCACCACGGTACAGGGGGCGCGGGGATGAGCAGTTCTTC.

The V and J genes are TRBV3-1 (or the pseudogene TRBV3-2) and TRBJ2-3, with 7 bases lining up with TRBD1. This CDR3 region has 22 residues. Trimming at V came to 3 bases and at J to 0 bases, leaving 24 bases not matched to a gene. Germline V gives CDR1 LGHDT, CDR2 YNNKEL (reference sequence). The CDR3 nucleotides read TGTGCCAGCAGCCAGTTCGTGCCTTCCCGGGACAGACGATTCCTTAGCACAGATACGCAGTATTTT. Its protein is CASSQFVPSRDRRFLSTDTQYF.

The genes are TRBV2 and TRBJ2-2, with 10 bases aligning to TRBD2. The CDR3 covers 15 residues. The germline gives CDR1 SNHLY, CDR2 FYNNEI. Trimming took 7 bases from V and 5 from J; bases not matched to a gene: 7. In DNA form, the CDR3 reads TGTGCCAGCACCCAACTAGCGGGACAAACCGGGGAGCTGTTTTTT. This translates into CASTQLAGQTGELFF.

The chain uses TRBV5-1 and TRBJ2-1, with TRBD2 matching 12 bases. The CDR3 totals 16 residues. Germline lookup yields CDR1 SGHRS and CDR2 YFSETQ. The trim removed 4 bases at V and 8 bases at J, leaving 10 bases unmatched. The CDR3 is CASSRLAGVGGDEQFF. CDR3 coding DNA: TGCGCCAGCAGCCGACTAGCGGGAGTCGGTGGGGATGAGCAGTTCTTC.

The chain employs TRBV28 and TRBJ1-2, with 7 bases matching TRBD1. The junction had 7 bases not matched to a gene; V was cut back by 4 bases and J by 2 bases. Germline V lookup: CDR1 MDHEN, CDR2 SYDVKM. CDR3 length: 15 residues. Here the CDR3 reads CASSSRGGPNYGYTF. The CDR3 nucleotides are TGTGCCAGCAGTTCTCGAGGGGGCCCGAACTATGGCTACACCTTC.

The chain is built from TRBV7-8 and TRBJ1-5; TRBD1 matches 7 bases. The CDR3 contains 15 residues. V gave up 7 bases and J gave up 1 base; unmatched junction bases: 7. Germline V CDR1 and CDR2: SGHVS, FQNEAQ. The CDR3: CASTSGGRSNQPQHF. The CDR3 DNA reads as TGTGCCAGCACCTCAGGGGGAAGAAGCAATCAGCCCCAGCATTTT.

The chain links TRBV5-4 to TRBJ1-1; no definite D call. Trimming took 1 base from V and 1 from J, leaving 5 bases between them. Germline V gene lookup returns CDR1 SGHNT and CDR2 YYREEE (reference sequence). This CDR3 spans 13 amino acids. The CDR3 region has the DNA TGTGCCAGCAGCTTGCCGGGGAACACTGAAGCTTTCTTT. This translates into CASSLPGNTEAFF.

This chain connects TRBV15 to TRBJ1-1; 11 bases fit TRBD1. The CDR3 is made up of 16 amino acids. The germline CDR1 and CDR2 sequences are LNHNV and YYDKDF (reference sequence). With V trimmed by 1 base and J by 7 bases, 8 bases remained unmatched. The CDR3 loop is CATSRVSGTGGVEAFF. The CDR3 DNA is TGTGCCACCAGCAGAGTCTCCGGGACAGGGGGGGTTGAAGCTTTCTTT. Full variable domain (rest looked up from reference TRBV15 and TRBJ1-1): DAMVIQNPRYQVTQFGKPVTLSCSQTLNHNVMYWYQQKSSQAPKLLFHYYDKDFNNEADTPDNFQSRRPNTSFCFLDIRSPGLGDTAMYLCATSRVSGTGGVEAFFGQGTRLTVV.

V is TRBV18 and J is TRBJ2-7, with D possibly TRBD2 on 5 matching bases. The CDR3 loop spans 15 amino acids. Germline-derived CDR1 and CDR2 are KGHSH and LQKENI. Trimming stripped 2 bases from V and 3 bases from J, with 14 bases between. The CDR3 DNA is TGTGCCAGCTCACCAAGTCCGGTGGAGGTCTACGAGCAGTACTTC. It specifies CASSPSPVEVYEQYF.

This chain uses TRBV30 with TRBJ2-7; TRBD2 agrees at 7 bases. The CDR3 is 14 amino acids. The junction had 11 bases not matched to a gene; V was cut back by 3 bases and J by 6 bases. Germline V gene data show CDR1 as GTSNPN and CDR2 as SVGIG (reference sequence). The CDR3 loop reads CAWRWGGPTSEQYF. CDR3 DNA sequence: TGTGCCTGGAGATGGGGGGGACCGACCTCCGAGCAGTACTTC.

V usage is TRBV28 and J usage is TRBJ2-6; TRBD2 aligns across 7 bases. CDR1 MDHEN and CDR2 SYDVKM come from the germline V gene. Germline trimming cut 3 bases from V and 0 bases from J; bases unmatched to any gene: 8. The CDR3 loop spans 18 amino acids. The CDR3 protein is CASSFILAVSSGANVLTF. Written as DNA, the CDR3 is TGTGCCAGCAGTTTCATTCTAGCGGTCAGCTCTGGGGCCAACGTCCTGACTTTC.

This clone was seen a few times. This chain connects TRBV30 to TRBJ2-7; D may be TRBD1 (5 bases). Germline V gene lookup returns CDR1 GTSNPN and CDR2 SVGIG (reference sequence). The CDR3 sequence is 11 residues long. V lost 4 bases to trimming and J lost 4 bases, with 8 bases between them. The CDR3 nucleotides are TGTGCCTGGAAAGACAGTTACGAGCAGTACTTC. Translated, it gives CAWKDSYEQYF.